This TCR beta chain comes out of a study of blood T cell repertoires in COVID-19. Germline V lookup: CDR1 MNHNS, CDR2 SASEGT. Trimming removed 4 bases from V and 7 bases from J; junction bases left unmatched: 5. CDR3 length: 16 amino acids. In the original processing: How many nucleated cells were present was estimated from reference gene primer amplification. Only in-frame clones appear in the TCRdb table, and some are missing; sequencing was by immunoSEQ multiplex PCR. D and trimming were read from the DNA, whereas the V and J calls and clone size are those reported in that table. Of 200,000 to 250,000 clones in the sample, approximately 85% were seen once.

This TCR was recovered from a middle-aged man with acute or convalescent COVID-19. The V gene is TRBV6-1, the J gene TRBJ2-2; TRBD2 aligns across 14 bases. The sample was peripheral blood. In nucleotides, the CDR3 is TGTGCCAGCAGTGGGACTAGCGGGGGGCCTATCGGGGAGCTGTTTTTT. Translation: CASSGTSGGPIGELFF.